Below, 24 T cell receptor beta chains from the same sample are listed, as sequenced in a study of blood T cell repertoires in COVID-19. Only in-frame clones appear in the TCRdb table, and some are missing; sequencing was by immunoSEQ multiplex PCR. The sample gives approximately 56,000 clones, roughly nine tenths of which show up once; around 46% is in the top ten. Sequencing input: peripheral blood. The receptors come from a woman aged 55-70 years with COVID-19, enrolled during active disease.

The chain has TRBV27 and TRBJ1-6, with a possible D match to TRBD1 (5 bases). V lost 4 bases and J 7 bases, leaving 14 bases between the germline ends. CDR3 length equals 15 residues. Germline V gives CDR1 MNHEY, CDR2 SMNVEV (reference sequence). CDR3 sequence: CASSSLGAGNSPLHF. The CDR3 bases are TGTGCCAGCAGTTCACTTGGGGCGGGGAATTCACCCCTCCACTTT.

A note on this clone: Relative to the germline gene, one junction end is altered; a read error may explain this. The same CDR3 also results from other DNA sequences found in this sample. The chain joins TRBV24-1 to TRBJ2-7; D is possibly TRBD2 (5 bases). CDR1 and CDR2 (germline): KGHDR, SFDVKD. CDR3 length: 13 residues. Here the CDR3 reads CATSDPDSSEQYF. The CDR3 DNA reads as TGTGCCACCAGTGACCCGGACTCCTCCGAGCAGTACTTC.

The rearrangement uses TRBV15 and TRBJ2-5, with D possibly matching TRBD2 (5 bases). V was shortened by 0 bases and J by 2 bases, with 10 bases between the two germline ends. This CDR3 has 15 amino acids. Per the germline V gene, CDR1 is LNHNV and CDR2 is YYDKDF (reference sequence). CDR3 loop: CATSRDPRGQETQYF. The CDR3 nucleotides read TGTGCCACCAGCAGAGACCCTAGAGGGCAAGAGACCCAGTACTTC. The full variable domain, completed using reference TRBV15 and TRBJ2-5, is DAMVIQNPRYQVTQFGKPVTLSCSQTLNHNVMYWYQQKSSQAPKLLFHYYDKDFNNEADTPDNFQSRRPNTSFCFLDIRSPGLGDTAMYLCATSRDPRGQETQYFGPGTRLLVL.

The chain has TRBV7-6 and TRBJ2-2, with D maybe TRBD1 (5 bases). Trimming stripped 2 bases from V and 4 bases from J, with 17 bases between. Per the germline V gene, CDR1 is SGHVS and CDR2 is FNYEAQ. CDR3 size: 17 residues. CDR3 loop: CASSLPYEQGVTGELFF. The CDR3 DNA is TGTGCCAGCAGCTTACCGTACGAGCAGGGTGTCACCGGGGAGCTGTTTTTT.

The chain couples TRBV27 to TRBJ2-2, with 9 bases lining up with TRBD2. CDR1 MNHEY and CDR2 SMNVEV come from the germline V gene (reference sequence). The CDR3 is made up of 18 amino acids. After removal of 5 bases from V and 0 bases from J, the junction contained 10 bases not matched to a gene. In DNA, the CDR3 is TGTGCCAGCAGTCTAGGAAGCGGGAGGCCCCCGAACACCGGGGAGCTGTTTTTT. Protein sequence: CASSLGSGRPPNTGELFF.

The genes are TRBV19 and TRBJ2-1; 9 bases match TRBD2. The CDR3 is made up of 14 amino acids. CDR1 is LNHDA and CDR2 is SQIVND in the germline V gene (reference sequence). Trimming at V came to 6 bases and at J to 5 bases, leaving 5 bases not matched to a gene. The CDR3 DNA sequence: TGTGCCAGTAGCTTGGTAGCGGGGGACAATGAGCAGTTCTTC. As protein: CASSLVAGDNEQFF.

J is TRBJ2-7 and V is TRBV5-6; the D gene is possibly TRBD1 (5 bases). The CDR3 length is 13 residues. Germline values: CDR1 SGHDT, CDR2 YYEEEE. V gave up 2 bases and J gave up 6 bases, with 12 bases separating them. DNA of the CDR3: TGTGCCAGCAGCTTCAGGGTTTCAGTCGAGCAGTACTTC. Its protein product is CASSFRVSVEQYF.

The V and J genes are TRBV7-9 and TRBJ2-5, with D maybe TRBD2 (6 bases). Trimming took off 4 bases at V and 3 bases at J, with 9 bases between the two ends. The germline gives CDR1 SEHNR, CDR2 FQNEAQ (reference sequence). This CDR3 comprises 13 residues. CDR3 bases: TGTGCCAGCAGCTCCTCGGGAGAAGAGACCCAGTACTTC. Protein product: CASSSSGEETQYF.

The genes are TRBV5-1 and TRBJ2-2; 7 bases map to TRBD1. CDR1 is SGHRS and CDR2 is YFSETQ in the germline V gene. The CDR3 is made up of 15 amino acids. Trimming removed 3 bases from V and 7 bases from J; junction bases left unmatched: 9. The CDR3 here is CASSWWPNRGGELFF. The CDR3, as DNA: TGCGCCAGCAGCTGGTGGCCTAACAGGGGCGGGGAGCTGTTTTTT.

The chain uses TRBV6-5 and TRBJ2-2, with no clear D. Germline values: CDR1 MNHEY, CDR2 SVGAGI. Trimming stripped 11 bases from V and 1 base from J, with 11 bases between. This CDR3 has 13 residues. CDR3 bases: TGTGCCGTACACATTTTGAACACCGGGGAGCTGTTTTTT. Amino acids: CAVHILNTGELFF.

The chain couples TRBV12-3 or TRBV12-4 to TRBJ2-7; D might be TRBD1 (6 bases). V lost 5 bases, J lost 12 bases, and 20 bases lay in between. This CDR3 region has 13 residues. The CDR3 reads CASSIGTSQMPYF. The CDR3 DNA reads as TGTGCCAGCAGTATTGGGACATCCCAAATGCCGTACTTC.

This clone was observed once. The chain's CDR3 is CASSNSGNTEAFF. The CDR3 DNA follows: TGTGCCAGCAGTAATTCAGGGAACACTGAAGCTTTCTTT. V gene TRBV5-4 combines with J gene TRBJ1-1; D gene unclear. Deletions cut 5 bases from V and 1 base from J, with 9 bases between. Looked up from germline, CDR1 is SGHNT and CDR2 is YYREEE (reference sequence). This CDR3 spans 13 amino acids.

The gene calls are TRBV6-6 and TRBJ2-2; TRBD2 agrees at 11 bases. V was clipped by 6 bases and J by 1 base; unmatched bases: 4. The CDR3 is 16 amino acids. Germline V gives CDR1 MNHNY, CDR2 SVGAGI (reference sequence). This chain's CDR3 is CASRATSGGNTGELFF. In DNA form, the CDR3 reads TGTGCCAGCAGGGCTACTAGCGGGGGGAACACCGGGGAGCTGTTTTTT.

The chain has TRBV6-6 and TRBJ2-7; 8 positions match TRBD2. Germline values: CDR1 MNHNY, CDR2 SVGAGI (reference sequence). The CDR3 has 16 amino acids. The ends lost 2 bases at V and 5 bases at J; junction bases unmatched: 11. The CDR3 DNA sequence: TGTGCCAGCAGTTACGACTCCGGGAGGGCGTTGAACGAGCAGTACTTC. This codes for CASSYDSGRALNEQYF.

The V gene is TRBV10-3, the J gene TRBJ1-1; TRBD1 matches at 7 bases. With V trimmed by 3 bases and J by 3 bases, 4 bases remained unmatched. CDR1 is ENHRY, CDR2 SYGVKD, per germline. The CDR3 has 14 amino acids. CDR3 sequence (DNA): TGTGCCATCAGTGATCCAGGGGGTGACACTGAAGCTTTCTTT. Translated: CAISDPGGDTEAFF.

The rearrangement links TRBV7-9 to TRBJ1-6; possibly TRBD1 for D (5 bases). V lost 3 bases, J lost 12 bases, and 9 bases lay in between. The length of the CDR3 is 12 residues. From germline, CDR1 is SEHNR and CDR2 FQNEAQ (reference sequence). CDR3 sequence: CASSLGGVPLHF. The CDR3 coding sequence is TGTGCCAGCAGCTTGGGAGGGGTACCCCTCCACTTT.

The rearrangement joins TRBV19 to TRBJ2-3, with D perhaps matching TRBD2 (5 bases). The CDR3 length is 14 residues. V was shortened by 3 bases and J by 2 bases, with 9 bases between the two germline ends. CDR1 and CDR2 (germline): LNHDA, SQIVND (reference sequence). The CDR3 DNA reads TGTGCCAGTAGTATGCTAGCATACACAGATACGCAGTATTTT. It translates to CASSMLAYTDTQYF. The whole variable domain, remainder taken from reference TRBV19 and TRBJ2-3, is DGGITQSPKYLFRKEGQNVTLSCEQNLNHDAMYWYRQDPGQGLRLIYYSQIVNDFQKGDIAEGYSVSREKKESFPLTVTSAQKNPTAFYLCASSMLAYTDTQYFGPGTRLTVL.

V and J are TRBV5-6 and TRBJ1-5, with D perhaps TRBD1 (6 bases). The CDR3 has 16 residues. With 0 bases removed from V and 2 bases from J, the gap between germline ends came to 12 bases. The V gene's germline CDR1 is SGHDT and CDR2 YYEEEE. The CDR3 protein is CASSLGRGKGNQPQHF. The DNA of the CDR3 is TGTGCCAGCAGCTTGGGCAGGGGAAAGGGCAATCAGCCCCAGCATTTT.

The chain joins TRBV27 to TRBJ2-7, with 10 positions matching TRBD1. Germline CDR1 reads MNHEY; CDR2 reads SMNVEV (reference sequence). V was pared by 1 base and J by 3 bases, with 3 bases of the junction left unmatched. CDR3 size: 15 residues. CDR3 loop: CASSLLGTGDYEQYF. CDR3 nucleotides: TGTGCCAGCAGTTTATTAGGGACAGGGGACTACGAGCAGTACTTC.

The chain combines TRBV5-5 with TRBJ2-3; no firm D call. Between the trimmed V and J ends, which lost 2 bases and 0 bases, there was a span of 10 bases. The CDR3 runs 15 residues. From germline, CDR1 is SGHKS and CDR2 YYEKEE (reference sequence). The CDR3: CASSLEVLSTDTQYF. Written as DNA, the CDR3 is TGTGCCAGCAGCTTAGAGGTCCTTAGCACAGATACGCAGTATTTT.

This chain uses TRBV7-9 with TRBJ2-3; 12 positions agree with TRBD2. CDR1 is SEHNR, CDR2 FQNEAQ, per germline (reference sequence). This CDR3 has 14 amino acids. The trim removed 8 bases at V and 4 bases at J, leaving 4 bases unmatched. As DNA, the CDR3 is TGTGCCAGCTCGACTAGCGGGAGCTCAGATACGCAGTATTTT. Its protein is CASSTSGSSDTQYF.

CDR3 sequence (DNA): TGTGCCAGCAGCCAAGCGGGGGTGATTGAAGCTTTCTTT. This encodes CASSQAGVIEAFF. The chain employs TRBV3-1 (or the pseudogene TRBV3-2) and TRBJ1-1, with D possibly matching TRBD1 (5 bases). Trimming removed 1 base from V and 7 bases from J, with 10 bases in between. Germline-derived CDR1 and CDR2 are LGHDT and YNNKEL (reference sequence). This CDR3 comprises 13 residues.

The chain employs TRBV9 and TRBJ1-6; D gene unclear. This CDR3 contains 15 residues. Germline lookup yields CDR1 SGDLS and CDR2 YYNGEE. The ends were cut back, 2 bases at V and 7 bases at J, with 13 bases in the middle. The CDR3 DNA sequence: TGTGCCAGCAGCGTGTCTTCTATAGAGAATTCACCCCTCCACTTT. It yields the protein CASSVSSIENSPLHF.

The chain links TRBV4-1 to TRBJ2-1, with unresolved D. Germline loops: CDR1 MGHRA, CDR2 YSYEKL. This CDR3 spans 14 amino acids. V lost 4 bases, J lost 9 bases, and 16 bases lay in between. The DNA for the CDR3 is TGCGCCAGCAGCCGGGCCTTATCCCTCGGTGAGCAGTTCTTC. Encoded protein: CASSRALSLGEQFF.